The source of this T cell receptor beta chain is a study of long-term antiretroviral therapy in people with HIV. Overall study results and limits: Clones expanded before ART dominated the repertoire at all time points. Repertoires from HIV showed CDR3 length ranges narrower than those of controls. ART preceded a rise in diversity that nonetheless stayed lower than in transplant donor controls.

In regard to this clone: Its antigen is undetermined.

Sequencing relied on immunoSEQ assay v3.0, run at survey level. TCRdb's copy holds only in-frame clones and misses some; the assay was immunoSEQ multiplex PCR. Here the sample spans 25,000 to 35,000 clones, about 77% being singletons. The TCR was taken from a man between 18 and 35 years old with HIV. This material consisted of unsorted PBMCs, taken 1.5 years before starting antiretroviral therapy.

The CDR3 protein is CASSPMDSYNEQFF. The CDR3 nucleotides are TGTGCCAGCAGCCCGATGGACTCTTACAATGAGCAGTTCTTC. The chain combines TRBV7-3 with TRBJ2-1, with a weak D call TRBD2 (5 bases). V was cut by 5 bases and J by 4 bases, with 12 bases left in between. CDR1 is SGHTA and CDR2 is FQGTGA in the germline V gene. The CDR3 spans 14 residues. The whole variable domain, filled in from reference TRBV7-3 and TRBJ2-1, reads GAGVSQTPSNKVTEKGKYVELRCDPISGHTALYWYRQSLGQGPEFLIYFQGTGAADDSGLPNDRFFAVRPEGSVSTLKIQRTERGDSAVYLCASSPMDSYNEQFFGPGTRLTVL.